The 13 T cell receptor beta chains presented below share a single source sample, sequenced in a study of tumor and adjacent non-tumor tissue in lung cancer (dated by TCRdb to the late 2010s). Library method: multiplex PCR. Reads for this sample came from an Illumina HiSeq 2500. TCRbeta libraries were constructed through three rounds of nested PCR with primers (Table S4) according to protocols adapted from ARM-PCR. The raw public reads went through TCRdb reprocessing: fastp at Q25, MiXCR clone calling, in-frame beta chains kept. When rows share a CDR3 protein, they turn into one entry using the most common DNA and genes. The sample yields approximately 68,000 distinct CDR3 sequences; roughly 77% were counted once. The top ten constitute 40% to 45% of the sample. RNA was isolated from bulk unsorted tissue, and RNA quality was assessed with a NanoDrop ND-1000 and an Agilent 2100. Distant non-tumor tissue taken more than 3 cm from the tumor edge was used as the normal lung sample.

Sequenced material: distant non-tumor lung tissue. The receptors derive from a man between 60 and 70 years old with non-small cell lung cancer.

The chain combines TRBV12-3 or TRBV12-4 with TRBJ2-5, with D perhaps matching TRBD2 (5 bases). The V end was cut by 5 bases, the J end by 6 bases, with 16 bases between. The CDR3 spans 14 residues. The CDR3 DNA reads TGTGCCAGCAGTATGAGGAGAGGGAAGAAGACCCAGTACTTC. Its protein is CASSMRRGKKTQYF.

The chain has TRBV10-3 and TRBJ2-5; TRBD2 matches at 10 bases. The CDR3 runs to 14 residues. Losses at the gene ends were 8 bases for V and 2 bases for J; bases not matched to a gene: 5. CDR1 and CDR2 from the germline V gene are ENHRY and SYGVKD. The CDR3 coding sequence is TGTGCCATCGGGACTAGCGTGTTACAAGAGACCCAGTACTTC. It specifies CAIGTSVLQETQYF.

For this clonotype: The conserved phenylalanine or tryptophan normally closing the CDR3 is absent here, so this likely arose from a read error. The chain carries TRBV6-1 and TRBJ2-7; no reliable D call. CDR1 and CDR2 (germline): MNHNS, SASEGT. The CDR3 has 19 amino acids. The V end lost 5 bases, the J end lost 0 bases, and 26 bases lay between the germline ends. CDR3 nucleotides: TGTGCCAGCAGTATGTGGGTGGGCAGGATAGCCCAAAGCTCCTACGAGCAGTACCTC. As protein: CASSMWVGRIAQSSYEQYL.

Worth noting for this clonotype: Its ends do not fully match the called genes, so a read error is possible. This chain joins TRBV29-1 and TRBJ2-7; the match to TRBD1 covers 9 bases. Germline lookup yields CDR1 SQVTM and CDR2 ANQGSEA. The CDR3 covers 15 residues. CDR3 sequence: CSATRRGQGSHEHYF. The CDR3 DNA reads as TGCAGCGCAACAAGGAGGGGACAGGGTTCTCACGAGCACTACTTC.

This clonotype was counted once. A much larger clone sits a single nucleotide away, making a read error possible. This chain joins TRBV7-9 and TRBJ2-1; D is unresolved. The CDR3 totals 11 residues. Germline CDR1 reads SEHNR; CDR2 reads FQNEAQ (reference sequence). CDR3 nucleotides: TGTGCCATCAGCTTTTTCAATGAGCAGTTCTTC. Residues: CAISFFNEQFF.

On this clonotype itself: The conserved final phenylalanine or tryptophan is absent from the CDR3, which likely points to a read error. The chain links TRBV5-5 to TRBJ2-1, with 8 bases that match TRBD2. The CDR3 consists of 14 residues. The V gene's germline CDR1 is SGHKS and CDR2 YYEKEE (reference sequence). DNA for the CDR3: TGTCCCAGCAACTTGGTCGGGAGGGCCAATGAGCAGTTCTTG. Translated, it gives CPSNLVGRANEQFL.

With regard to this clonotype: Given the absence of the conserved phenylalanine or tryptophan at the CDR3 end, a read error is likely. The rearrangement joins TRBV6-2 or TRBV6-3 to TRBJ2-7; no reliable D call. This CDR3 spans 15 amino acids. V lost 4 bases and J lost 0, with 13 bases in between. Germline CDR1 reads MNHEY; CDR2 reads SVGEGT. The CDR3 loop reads CASSFAQGFSYEQYC. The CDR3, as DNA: TGTGCCAGCAGTTTCGCTCAAGGGTTCTCCTACGAGCAGTACTGC.

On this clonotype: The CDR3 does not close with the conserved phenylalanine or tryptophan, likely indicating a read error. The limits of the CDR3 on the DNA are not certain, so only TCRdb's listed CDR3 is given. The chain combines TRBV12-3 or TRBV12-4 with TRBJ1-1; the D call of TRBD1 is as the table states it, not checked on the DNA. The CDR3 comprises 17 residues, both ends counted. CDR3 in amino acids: CASSFTPGPGVNTEVFL.

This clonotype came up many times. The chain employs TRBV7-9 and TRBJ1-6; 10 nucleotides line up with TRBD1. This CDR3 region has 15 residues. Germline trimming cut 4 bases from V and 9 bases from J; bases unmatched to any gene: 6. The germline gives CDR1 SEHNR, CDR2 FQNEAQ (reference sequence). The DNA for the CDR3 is TGTGCCAGCAGCTCGGGACAGGGGAGAGGTTCACCCCTCCACTTT. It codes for CASSSGQGRGSPLHF.

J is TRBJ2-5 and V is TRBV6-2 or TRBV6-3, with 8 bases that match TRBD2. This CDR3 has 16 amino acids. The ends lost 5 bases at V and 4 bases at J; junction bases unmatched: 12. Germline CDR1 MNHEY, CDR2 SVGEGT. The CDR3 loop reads CASSRTSRGSPETQYF. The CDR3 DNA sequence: TGTGCCAGCAGTCGGACTAGCAGGGGCTCCCCAGAGACCCAGTACTTC.

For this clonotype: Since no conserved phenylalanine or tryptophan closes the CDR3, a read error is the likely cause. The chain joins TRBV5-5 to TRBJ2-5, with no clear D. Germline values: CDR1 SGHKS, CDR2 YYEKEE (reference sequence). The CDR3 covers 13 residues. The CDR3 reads CVSSVISDETQYL. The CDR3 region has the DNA TGTGTCAGCAGCGTAATTAGTGACGAGACCCAGTACTTA.

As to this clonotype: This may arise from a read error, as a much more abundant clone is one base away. DNA of the CDR3: TGTGCCAGCAGTTTCCCTGGGCTTAATCAGCCCCGGCATTTT. Its translation is CASSFPGLNQPRHF. V usage is TRBV28 and J usage is TRBJ1-5; D ambiguous. Per the germline V gene, CDR1 is MDHEN and CDR2 is SYDVKM. The CDR3 extends over 14 amino acids.

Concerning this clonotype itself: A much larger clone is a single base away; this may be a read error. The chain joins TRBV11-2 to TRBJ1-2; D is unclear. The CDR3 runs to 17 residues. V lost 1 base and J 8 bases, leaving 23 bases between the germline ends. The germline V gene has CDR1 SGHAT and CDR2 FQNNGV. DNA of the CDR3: TGTGCCAGCAGCTTAGTGGGAAATTGGGCAGGACTGACGGGCTACACCTTC. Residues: CASSLVGNWAGLTGYTF.